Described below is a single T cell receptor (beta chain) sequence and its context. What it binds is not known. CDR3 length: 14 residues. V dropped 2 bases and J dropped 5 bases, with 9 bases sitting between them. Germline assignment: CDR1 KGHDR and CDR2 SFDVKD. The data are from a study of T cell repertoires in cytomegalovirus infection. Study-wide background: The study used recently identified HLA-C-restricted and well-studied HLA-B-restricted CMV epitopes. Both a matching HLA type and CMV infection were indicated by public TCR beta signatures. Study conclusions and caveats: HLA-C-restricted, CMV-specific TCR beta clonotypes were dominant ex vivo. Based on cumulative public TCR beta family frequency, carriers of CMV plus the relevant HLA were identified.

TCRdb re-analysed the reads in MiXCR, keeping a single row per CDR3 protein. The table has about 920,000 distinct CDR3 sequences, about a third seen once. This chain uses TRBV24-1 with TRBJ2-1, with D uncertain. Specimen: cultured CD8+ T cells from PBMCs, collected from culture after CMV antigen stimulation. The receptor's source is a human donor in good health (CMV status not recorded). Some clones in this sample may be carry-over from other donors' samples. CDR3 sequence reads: CATSDWTADNEQFF. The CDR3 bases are TGTGCCACCAGTGATTGGACGGCTGACAATGAGCAGTTCTTC.